A single sample gave rise to the 22 T cell receptor beta chains below, sequenced in a study of blood T cells in healthy people across ages. The use of a sample-barcoded 5' primer and a J-beta primer mix characterized a second PCR of roughly 6 to 11 cycles. Each CDR3 protein gets one entry after TCRdb re-called the 5' RACE reads with MiXCR. The profile shows about 800,000 distinct CDR3 sequences, 58% of them singletons. The material sequenced was blood. The receptors derive from a man aged 25 to 40 in good health.

In this sample, this clonotype turned up a few times. The chain has TRBV3-1 and TRBJ2-7; TRBD2 agrees at 9 bases. The CDR3 length is 14 residues. V gave up 4 bases and J gave up 2 bases; unmatched junction bases: 3. Germline CDR1 LGHDT, CDR2 YNNKEL (reference sequence). CDR3 sequence (DNA): TGTGCCAGCAGCCCGGCTAGCGGGGCCTACGAGCAGTACTTC. Its protein is CASSPASGAYEQYF.

This clonotype has more than one count but fewer than ten. This rearrangement joins TRBV7-2 to TRBJ1-2; D unresolved. V lost 1 base and J 4 bases, leaving 10 bases between the germline ends. The CDR3 sequence is 14 residues long. Germline V gives CDR1 SGHTA, CDR2 FQGNSA. The CDR3: CASSLGVGTYGYTF. The CDR3 DNA follows: TGTGCCAGCAGCTTAGGGGTGGGAACCTATGGCTACACCTTC.

The rearrangement joins TRBV7-2 to TRBJ1-1, with D possibly matching TRBD1 (5 bases). This CDR3 spans 14 amino acids. Trimming stripped 5 bases from V and 6 bases from J, with 16 bases between. Germline CDR1 reads SGHTA; CDR2 reads FQGNSA. The CDR3 spells CASSPRPGRAEAFF. The CDR3 DNA reads as TGTGCCAGCAGCCCGAGGCCGGGGCGAGCTGAAGCTTTCTTT.

This clonotype appeared a few times. In DNA, the CDR3 is TGTGCCATCAGCGGACAGTTTTCCACTGGAAACACCATATATTTT. Its protein is CAISGQFSTGNTIYF. This sequence joins TRBV10-3 and TRBJ1-3; D perhaps matches TRBD1 (6 bases). Germline-derived CDR1 and CDR2 are ENHRY and SYGVKD. The V gene lost 6 bases and the J gene lost 2 bases, with 14 bases spanning the gap. This CDR3 spans 15 amino acids.

The chain joins TRBV7-9 to TRBJ2-7; TRBD2 is a possible D gene (5 bases). Trimming pared 2 bases from V and 10 bases from J, leaving 18 bases between. Germline V lookup: CDR1 SEHNR, CDR2 FQNEAQ (reference sequence). The CDR3 is 14 residues long. This chain's CDR3 is CASSLLAGIEAQYF. CDR3 sequence (DNA): TGTGCCAGCAGCTTATTGGCCGGGATAGAGGCCCAGTACTTC.

Comment on this clonotype: Relative to the germline gene, one junction end is altered; a read error may explain this. The rearrangement links TRBV27 to TRBJ2-7; TRBD1 agrees at 8 bases. Germline CDR1 reads MNHEY; CDR2 reads SMNVEV (reference sequence). The CDR3 loop spans 14 amino acids. The CDR3, as DNA: TGTGTCAGCAGAGGGACAGGTGGGTTCTACGAGCAGTACTTC. As protein: CVSRGTGGFYEQYF.

This chain connects TRBV5-1 to TRBJ2-1, with D unclear. V lost 2 bases and J lost 5, with 11 bases in between. CDR1 is SGHRS, CDR2 YFSETQ, per germline. This CDR3 is 14 amino acids long. This CDR3 reads CASSFFLLNNEQFF. The CDR3, as DNA: TGCGCCAGCAGCTTTTTCTTACTAAACAATGAGCAGTTCTTC. The variable domain in full, with the rest retrieved from reference TRBV5-1 and TRBJ2-1, is KAGVTQTPRYLIKTRGQQVTLSCSPISGHRSVSWYQQTPGQGLQFLFEYFSETQRNKGNFPGRFSGRQFSNSRSEMNVSTLELGDSALYLCASSFFLLNNEQFFGPGTRLTVL.

In this sample, this clonotype turned up once. V and J are TRBV4-2 and TRBJ2-5; TRBD2 matches 7 bases. Germline trimming cut 4 bases from V and 5 bases from J; bases unmatched to any gene: 4. CDR1 and CDR2 (germline): LGHNA, YNFKEQ. There are 13 residues in the CDR3. CDR3 DNA sequence: TGTGCCAGCAGCCCCAGGGAGGGCGAGACCCAGTACTTC. It yields the protein CASSPREGETQYF.

The chain employs TRBV7-2 and TRBJ2-4; D may correspond to TRBD1 or TRBD2 (5 bases each). Per the germline V gene, CDR1 is SGHTA and CDR2 is FQGNSA. Trimming pared 3 bases from V and 13 bases from J, leaving 16 bases between. The CDR3 sequence is 13 residues long. CDR3 nucleotides: TGTGCCAGCAGCTTTGTCGTAGGGGACCCCCAGTACTTC. Its translation is CASSFVVGDPQYF. The full variable domain, rest sourced from reference TRBV7-2 and TRBJ2-4, is GAGVSQSPSNKVTEKGKDVELRCDPISGHTALYWYRQSLGQGLEFLIYFQGNSAPDKSGLPSDRFSAERTGGSVSTLTIQRTQQEDSAVYLCASSFVVGDPQYFGAGTRLSVL.

J is TRBJ2-1 and V is TRBV3-1, with unresolved D. Trimming removed 5 bases from V and 10 bases from J, with 12 bases in between. In germline, CDR1 is LGHDT, CDR2 YNNKEL (reference sequence). There are 12 residues in the CDR3. This chain's CDR3 is CASSIDPREQFF. CDR3 coding DNA: TGTGCCAGCAGCATCGACCCGAGAGAGCAGTTCTTC.

The V call is TRBV20-1, the J call TRBJ2-1; 9 bases line up with TRBD1. The J call may be wrong; the DNA end is better matched by TRBJ2-7. Germline CDR1 and CDR2: DFQATT and SNEGSKA (reference sequence). This CDR3 comprises 13 residues. In DNA, the CDR3 is TGCAGTGCTCCGGACAGGGGCGCCTACGAGCAGTACTTC. Its translation: CSAPDRGAYEQYF.

The rearrangement uses TRBV20-1 and TRBJ2-4; a possible D gene is TRBD1 (6 bases). Trimming took 5 bases from V and 3 from J, leaving 14 bases between them. The germline V gene encodes CDR1 DFQATT and CDR2 SNEGSKA (reference sequence). The CDR3 runs 14 residues. The CDR3, as DNA: TGCAGTGCTTACAGGGTAATCGGCAAAAACATTCAGTACTTC. It yields the protein CSAYRVIGKNIQYF.

CDR3 DNA: TGTGCCAGCAGCGTAGACTTAGGGAACGAGCAGTACTTC. Protein: CASSVDLGNEQYF. The J gene is TRBJ2-5, the V gene TRBV9; D gene ambiguous. The last part of the DNA fits TRBJ2-7 better; the J call may be wrong. The V gene's germline CDR1 is SGDLS and CDR2 YYNGEE. The CDR3 covers 13 residues.

This clonotype was seen a few times. The J gene is TRBJ1-2, the V gene TRBV12-3 or TRBV12-4; D may be TRBD1 (5 bases). Deletions cut 1 base from V and 6 bases from J, with 9 bases between. The CDR3 totals 13 residues. CDR3 sequence: CASSLGQGHGYTF. The DNA of the CDR3 is TGTGCCAGCAGTTTAGGGCAGGGTCATGGCTACACCTTC.

A few counts support this clonotype. V usage is TRBV20-1 and J usage is TRBJ2-6; D gene uncertain. Per the germline V gene, CDR1 is DFQATT and CDR2 is SNEGSKA (reference sequence). The CDR3 covers 14 residues. The germline V and J ends were trimmed by 5 bases and 0 bases, with 8 bases remaining between them. This CDR3 reads CSAATGSGANVLTF. In DNA form, the CDR3 reads TGCAGTGCTGCGACGGGCTCTGGGGCCAACGTCCTGACTTTC.

The V gene is TRBV28, the J gene TRBJ2-6, with TRBD2 as a possible D gene (5 bases). Germline V lookup: CDR1 MDHEN, CDR2 SYDVKM. V lost 7 bases and J lost 0, with 13 bases in between. This CDR3 has 16 amino acids. CDR3 DNA: TGTGCCAGCACGGCCAGGAGGCTCTCTGGGGCCAACGTCCTGACTTTC. Translation gives CASTARRLSGANVLTF.

The J gene is TRBJ1-1, the V gene TRBV7-9; tentative D call: TRBD1 (5 bases). The length of the CDR3 is 13 residues. Germline values: CDR1 SEHNR, CDR2 FQNEAQ (reference sequence). The V and J ends lost 10 bases and 0 bases respectively, with 12 bases between them. CDR3 sequence (DNA): TGTGCCACACAGGACTCCATGAACACTGAAGCTTTCTTT. This codes for CATQDSMNTEAFF.

The table lists this clonotype with a few counts. CDR3 in amino acids: CASSSVRQGSYEQYF. CDR3 in DNA: TGTGCCAGCAGCTCTGTCCGGCAGGGCTCCTACGAGCAGTACTTC. The rearrangement links TRBV7-8 to TRBJ2-7; D might be TRBD1 (5 bases). The germline V and J ends were trimmed by 4 bases and 0 bases, with 13 bases remaining between them. The CDR3 length is 15 residues. The V gene's germline CDR1 is SGHVS and CDR2 FQNEAQ.

This clonotype was counted a few times. The chain uses TRBV7-9 and TRBJ1-2; D is possibly TRBD1 (6 bases). CDR1 and CDR2 (germline): SEHNR, FQNEAQ (reference sequence). Trimming took 4 bases from V and 5 from J, leaving 26 bases between them. The CDR3 loop spans 18 amino acids. The DNA for the CDR3 is TGTGCCAGCAGCTCCACCGGTATACAGGGATTTGGAGGTTATGGCTACACCTTC. Encoded protein: CASSSTGIQGFGGYGYTF.

The chain combines TRBV7-2 with TRBJ2-7; D is undetermined. CDR1 is SGHTA and CDR2 is FQGNSA in the germline V gene. This CDR3 has 16 residues. Trimming shortened V by 4 bases and J by 0 bases, and 16 bases separated the two germline ends. This chain's CDR3 is CASSSILNSNSYEQYF. CDR3 DNA sequence: TGTGCCAGCAGCTCCATCCTTAATAGCAACTCCTACGAGCAGTACTTC.

This clonotype was observed a handful of times. The rearrangement joins TRBV13 to TRBJ2-4; a weak D match, TRBD1 (5 bases). The CDR3 spans 16 residues. Germline V CDR1 and CDR2: PRHDT, FYEKMQ (reference sequence). This CDR3 is CAKTKGKERAKNIQYF. DNA for the CDR3: TGTGCTAAAACGAAGGGGAAGGAGAGGGCCAAAAACATTCAGTACTTC.

The chain couples TRBV29-1 to TRBJ2-7; D not certain. CDR3 length: 12 residues. From germline, CDR1 is SQVTM and CDR2 ANQGSEA. V lost 0 bases and J lost 5, with 8 bases in between. The CDR3 is CSVEDGSDEQYF. DNA of the CDR3: TGCAGCGTTGAAGACGGTAGTGACGAGCAGTACTTC.